This T cell receptor beta chain was observed in a study of cytomegalovirus exposure and HLA in healthy donors. This clone was picked up a small number of times. Its antigen is still unknown. Study results and caveats: Testing in vitro showed a few CMV-associated chains specific for CMV antigens. At a 0.05 false discovery rate, a later analysis found 18,000 or so TCR beta sequences to be associated with HLA alleles.

The PCR was carried out with 60 Vbeta primers and 13 Jbeta primers. Only in-frame clones appear in the TCRdb table, and some are missing; sequencing was by immunoSEQ multiplex PCR. The table includes about 300,000 clones, 86% detected once. The specimen was PBMCs. This receptor was identified in a man in his forties in good health and CMV-seropositive.

CDR3 protein: CSVVSDEKLFF. The CDR3 nucleotides read TGCAGCGTTGTATCAGATGAAAAACTGTTTTTT. The V call is TRBV29-1, the J call TRBJ1-4; D gene uncertain. Trimming shortened V by 4 bases and J by 6 bases, and 6 bases separated the two germline ends. CDR1 and CDR2 from the germline V gene are SQVTM and ANQGSEA. The CDR3 runs to 11 residues.